One sample yielded the 11 T cell receptor beta chains listed below, sequenced in a study of CD8+ T cells in alopecia areata. TCR sequencing used cDNA made by reverse transcription of extracted RNA. Only in-frame clones appear in the TCRdb table, and some are missing; sequencing was by immunoSEQ multiplex PCR. The sample holds 90,000 to 150,000 clones, about 50% seen once. The treatment: oral pan-JAK inhibitor, 5-10 mg twice daily. The sample was CD4+ T cells sorted from blood, taken at week 4, from a patient treated with tofacitinib. These receptors were taken from a human donor with alopecia areata.

The V call is TRBV4-1, the J call TRBJ1-4, with D maybe TRBD1 (5 bases). V lost 6 bases, J lost 8 bases, and 16 bases lay in between. Germline V lookup: CDR1 MGHRA, CDR2 YSYEKL. The CDR3 has 14 amino acids. For the CDR3, the DNA is TGCGCCAGCAGGCCGGTGGGGCCTATCGAAAAACTGTTTTTT. Amino acid sequence: CASRPVGPIEKLFF.

Note on this clone: Other DNA sequences in this sample translate to the same CDR3. The V and J genes are TRBV15 and TRBJ1-2, with a tentative D call TRBD1 (5 bases). The germline gives CDR1 LNHNV, CDR2 YYDKDF (reference sequence). The V end lost 5 bases, the J end lost 2 bases, and 9 bases lay between the germline ends. The CDR3 runs 13 residues. Here the CDR3 DNA reads TGTGCCACCAGCGAGGGGTCGAACTATGGCTACACCTTC. Protein sequence: CATSEGSNYGYTF.

This clone was recorded a few times. The V gene is TRBV5-5, the J gene TRBJ2-6; D is unresolved. Germline CDR1 reads SGHKS; CDR2 reads YYEKEE (reference sequence). This CDR3 is built from 15 residues. The V gene lost 4 bases and the J gene lost 0 bases, with 8 bases spanning the gap. CDR3 DNA sequence: TGTGCCAGCAGCCCGCAAAGCTCTGGGGCCAACGTCCTGACTTTC. Translated: CASSPQSSGANVLTF.

The V and J genes are TRBV7-8 and TRBJ2-3; a possible D gene is TRBD1 (7 bases). The germline V and J ends were trimmed by 5 bases and 4 bases, with 19 bases remaining between them. This CDR3 comprises 16 residues. Germline values: CDR1 SGHVS, CDR2 FQNEAQ. The CDR3 spells CASSGGGQLGADTQYF. CDR3 in DNA: TGTGCCAGCAGCGGAGGGGGCCAGCTGGGGGCAGATACGCAGTATTTT.

The CDR3: CASSQSWRGRVPEAFF. CDR3 DNA: TGCGCCAGCAGTCAATCGTGGAGGGGGCGTGTTCCTGAAGCTTTCTTT. V is TRBV23-1 and J is TRBJ1-1; 7 bases map to TRBD1. TRBV23-1 carries the ORF label, with uncertain function. The CDR3 is 16 residues long. Trimming took 0 bases from V and 6 from J; bases not matched to a gene: 10.

The chain carries TRBV11-1 and TRBJ1-2, with TRBD1 as a possible D gene (5 bases). This CDR3 has 13 residues. Germline loops: CDR1 SGHAT, CDR2 FQDESV (reference sequence). Trimming left V 5 bases short and J 4 bases short, with 11 bases between. The CDR3, as DNA: TGTGCCAGCAGCACGGGGGGGATCTATGGCTACACCTTC. It is translated as CASSTGGIYGYTF.

The rearrangement uses TRBV6-6 and TRBJ1-5; 7 bases line up with TRBD1. CDR3 length: 14 amino acids. The germline V gene has CDR1 MNHNY and CDR2 SVGAGI (reference sequence). J lost 3 bases, V lost 2 bases, and 1 base had no gene match. For the CDR3, the DNA is TGTGCCAGCAGTTACGGGACAGACAATCAGCCCCAGCATTTT. It is translated as CASSYGTDNQPQHF.

The chain is built from TRBV29-1 and TRBJ2-3; 12 bases are a match to TRBD2. V lost 6 bases, J lost 3 bases, and 1 base stayed unmatched. The CDR3 consists of 13 residues. The germline CDR1 and CDR2 sequences are SQVTM and ANQGSEA. The CDR3 DNA reads TGCAGCGTGGGGACTAGCGGGACAGATACGCAGTATTTT. This sequence encodes CSVGTSGTDTQYF.

This clone was counted between two and nine times. The V and J genes are TRBV2 and TRBJ1-2; no reliable D call. V was pared by 1 base and J by 3 bases, with 9 bases between. Germline V gene lookup returns CDR1 SNHLY and CDR2 FYNNEI. CDR3 length equals 14 residues. CDR3: CASSEGGIYYGYTF. DNA of the CDR3: TGTGCCAGCAGTGAAGGTGGGATTTACTATGGCTACACCTTC.

The V call is TRBV2, the J call TRBJ1-5; D not resolved. Per the germline V gene, CDR1 is SNHLY and CDR2 is FYNNEI. The V end lost 4 bases, the J end lost 1 base, and 17 bases lay between the germline ends. The CDR3 runs to 17 residues. CDR3 region: CASSGTENLRSNQPQHF. The CDR3 DNA follows: TGTGCCAGCAGTGGTACGGAGAATCTGAGGAGCAATCAGCCCCAGCATTTT.

This clone was counted between two and nine times. The gene calls are TRBV19 and TRBJ1-2; 10 bases agree with TRBD1. This CDR3 has 14 residues. After removal of 7 bases from V and 8 bases from J, the junction contained 10 bases not matched to a gene. CDR1 is LNHDA, CDR2 SQIVND, per germline (reference sequence). The CDR3 here is CASILPGTGEGYTF. The CDR3 DNA sequence: TGTGCCAGTATCCTGCCCGGGACAGGGGAAGGCTACACCTTC.